The TCR beta chain described here comes from a study of PD-L1 blockade in urothelial cancer. This table comes from immunoSEQ multiplex PCR, and its TCRdb copy is limited to in-frame clones, with some not included. Among tens of thousands of clones listed, 86% were seen once. CDR1 is GTSNPN and CDR2 is SVGIG in the germline V gene (reference sequence). Trimming stripped 0 bases from V and 6 bases from J, with 9 bases between. CDR3 length: 13 amino acids. This clonotype originated in a man aged 50 to 59 with urothelial cancer. The specimen was PBMCs, collected around atezolizumab (anti-PD-L1) treatment. The chain employs TRBV30 and TRBJ1-5; D is perhaps TRBD1 (5 bases). The DNA for the CDR3 is TGTGCCTGGAGTGTTGGCAGGGCTCAGCCCCAGCATTTT. This translates into CAWSVGRAQPQHF.